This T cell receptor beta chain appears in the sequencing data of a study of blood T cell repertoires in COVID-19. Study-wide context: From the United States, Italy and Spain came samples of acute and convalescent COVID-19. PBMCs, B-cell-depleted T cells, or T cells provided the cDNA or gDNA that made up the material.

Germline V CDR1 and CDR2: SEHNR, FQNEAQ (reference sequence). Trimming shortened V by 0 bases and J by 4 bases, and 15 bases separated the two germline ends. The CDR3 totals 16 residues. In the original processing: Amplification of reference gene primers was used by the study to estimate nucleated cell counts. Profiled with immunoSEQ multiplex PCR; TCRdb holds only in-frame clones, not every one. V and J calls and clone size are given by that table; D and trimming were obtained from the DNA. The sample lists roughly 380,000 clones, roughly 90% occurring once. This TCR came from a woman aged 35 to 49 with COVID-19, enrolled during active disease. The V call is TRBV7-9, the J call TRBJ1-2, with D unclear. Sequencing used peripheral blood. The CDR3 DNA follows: TGTGCCAGCAGCTTAGCGCTTGACCCTAGCCCCTATGGCTACACCTTC. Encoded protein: CASSLALDPSPYGYTF. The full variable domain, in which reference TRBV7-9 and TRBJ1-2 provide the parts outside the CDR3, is DTGVSQNPRHKITKRGQNVTFRCDPISEHNRLYWYRQTLGQGPEFLTYFQNEAQLEKSRLLSDRFSAERPKGSFSTLEIQRTEQGDSAMYLCASSLALDPSPYGYTFGSGTRLTVV.